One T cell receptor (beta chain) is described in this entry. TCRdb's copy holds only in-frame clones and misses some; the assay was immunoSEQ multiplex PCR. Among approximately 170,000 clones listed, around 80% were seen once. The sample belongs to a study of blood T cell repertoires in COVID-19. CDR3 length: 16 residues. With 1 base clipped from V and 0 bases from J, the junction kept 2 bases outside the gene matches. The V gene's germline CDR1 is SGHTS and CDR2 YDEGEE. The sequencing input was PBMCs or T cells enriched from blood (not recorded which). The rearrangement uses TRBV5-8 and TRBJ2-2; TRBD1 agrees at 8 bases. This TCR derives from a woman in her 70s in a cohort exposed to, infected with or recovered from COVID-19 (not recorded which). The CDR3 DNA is TGTGCCAGCAGCTTGAGCAGGGGGCCGAACACCGGGGAGCTGTTTTTT. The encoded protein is CASSLSRGPNTGELFF.